What follows are 22 T cell receptor beta chains derived from one specimen sequenced in a study of T cell responses to AZD1222 COVID-19 vaccine. Using immunoSEQ multiplex PCR, the repertoire was profiled, and TCRdb retains in-frame clones only, with some absent. The profile shows over 150,000 clones, around nine tenths of them singletons. This specimen consisted of peripheral blood, obtained on day 0 of AZD1222 vaccination. Receptors originate from an adult in good health.

The V call is TRBV11-2, the J call TRBJ1-1; D not resolved. From germline, CDR1 is SGHAT and CDR2 FQNNGV. Trimming took off 7 bases at V and 1 base at J, with 13 bases between the two ends. The CDR3 covers 14 residues. CDR3 nucleotide sequence: TGTGCCAGCATCCTTGCGGAGGCGAACACTGAAGCTTTCTTT. Translated, it gives CASILAEANTEAFF.

V gene TRBV6-5 combines with J gene TRBJ1-1; D unclear. This CDR3 comprises 15 residues. The germline gives CDR1 MNHEY, CDR2 SVGAGI. With 3 bases removed from V and 5 bases from J, the gap between germline ends came to 16 bases. CDR3 sequence: CASSYRTVRGTEAFF. CDR3 sequence (DNA): TGTGCCAGCAGTTATAGGACGGTGAGAGGGACTGAAGCTTTCTTT.

This chain uses TRBV25-1 with TRBJ2-3, with 14 bases lining up with TRBD2. The V gene end was trimmed by 2 bases and the J gene end by 5 bases; junction bases not matched to a gene: 6. The CDR3 has 17 residues. Germline lookup yields CDR1 MGHDK and CDR2 SYGVNS. This CDR3 reads CASSETGLAGGLDTQYF. The CDR3 DNA sequence: TGTGCCAGCAGTGAAACAGGACTAGCGGGGGGCTTAGATACGCAGTATTTT.

The chain combines TRBV28 with TRBJ2-2; 11 bases fit TRBD1. This CDR3 comprises 19 residues. The junction had 11 bases not matched to a gene; V was cut back by 2 bases and J by 3 bases. Germline CDR1 is MDHEN and CDR2 is SYDVKM. CDR3 DNA sequence: TGTGCCAGCAGTTTACAGCAAATCCGGGACAGGGGGGACACCGGGGAGCTGTTTTTT. The encoded protein is CASSLQQIRDRGDTGELFF.

This chain connects TRBV28 to TRBJ2-7; tentative D call: TRBD2 (6 bases). CDR3 length equals 15 residues. Per germline, CDR1 MDHEN and CDR2 SYDVKM. Trimming removed 2 bases at V and 4 bases at J, with 15 bases between. Written as DNA, the CDR3 is TGTGCCAGCAGTTTAATGAGGGGCGCGGGGTACGAGCAGTACTTC. This sequence encodes CASSLMRGAGYEQYF.

The chain employs TRBV15 and TRBJ1-3; no clear D gene. This CDR3 contains 21 residues. Trimming took off 0 bases at V and 0 bases at J, with 24 bases between the two ends. The germline CDR1 and CDR2 sequences are LNHNV and YYDKDF (reference sequence). CDR3 sequence (DNA): TGTGCCACCAGCAGAGATCCGATGTTGGTAACAGCATGGCACTCTGGAAACACCATATATTTT. Its translation: CATSRDPMLVTAWHSGNTIYF.

V usage is TRBV6-5 and J usage is TRBJ2-7, with 7 positions matching TRBD2. Unmatched junction bases numbered 10, after V lost 6 bases and J lost 2 bases. Germline V gene data show CDR1 as MNHEY and CDR2 as SVGAGI. This CDR3 region has 15 residues. CDR3 sequence: CASRNEGGSAYEQYF. Written as DNA, the CDR3 is TGTGCCAGCAGAAACGAGGGAGGGTCAGCCTACGAGCAGTACTTC.

The gene calls are TRBV28 and TRBJ1-2; 7 nucleotides align to TRBD1. The CDR3 totals 12 residues. Germline assignment: CDR1 MDHEN and CDR2 SYDVKM. The V segment lost 5 bases and the J segment 5 bases; nucleotides outside the gene matches: 2. The CDR3 loop reads CASSPTGYGYTF. In DNA, the CDR3 is TGTGCCAGCAGTCCGACAGGGTATGGCTACACCTTC.

The CDR3 DNA follows: TGCGCCAGCAGCCAACCCCTGGACAGGCGAAACACTGAAGCTTTCTTT. It is translated as CASSQPLDRRNTEAFF. V gene TRBV4-1 combines with J gene TRBJ1-1; 7 bases match TRBD1. The CDR3 consists of 16 residues. J gave up 2 bases and V 2 bases, and 8 bases lay outside the gene matches. Germline V gives CDR1 MGHRA, CDR2 YSYEKL.

The chain combines TRBV29-1 with TRBJ2-1; maybe TRBD2 (6 bases). Germline V gene sequence: CDR1 SQVTM, CDR2 ANQGSEA. The V gene lost 1 base and the J gene lost 0 bases, with 13 bases spanning the gap. There are 16 residues in the CDR3. CDR3: CSVEGSGEFSYNEQFF. CDR3 bases: TGCAGCGTTGAAGGGTCGGGGGAGTTCTCCTACAATGAGCAGTTCTTC.

This chain uses TRBV3-1 (or the pseudogene TRBV3-2) with TRBJ1-2; D remains ambiguous. This CDR3 spans 12 amino acids. CDR1 and CDR2 from the germline V gene are LGHDT and YNNKEL (reference sequence). Trimming removed 5 bases from V and 8 bases from J, with 12 bases in between. CDR3: CASSREFAGYTF. DNA of the CDR3: TGTGCCAGCAGCAGGGAATTTGCGGGCTACACCTTC.

This clone was observed once. The V call is TRBV15, the J call TRBJ2-1; 8 nucleotides line up with TRBD2. Germline CDR1 LNHNV, CDR2 YYDKDF (reference sequence). V gave up 4 bases and J gave up 2 bases; unmatched junction bases: 10. The CDR3 contains 17 residues. CDR3 nucleotide sequence: TGTGCCACCAGCAACCCCCCCGGGGGGGCAACCTACAATGAGCAGTTCTTC. It encodes CATSNPPGGATYNEQFF.

Concerning this clone: Other DNA sequences in the sample encode the same CDR3. V gene TRBV15 combines with J gene TRBJ2-7, with D unclear. Germline V lookup: CDR1 LNHNV, CDR2 YYDKDF (reference sequence). The germline V and J ends were trimmed by 0 bases and 3 bases, with 6 bases remaining between them. This CDR3 spans 13 amino acids. CDR3 region: CATSRDSSYEQYF. The CDR3 nucleotides read TGTGCCACCAGCAGAGATTCCAGCTACGAGCAGTACTTC.

This clone was detected a few times. This rearrangement joins TRBV2 to TRBJ1-4; 7 bases agree with TRBD1. Germline loops: CDR1 SNHLY, CDR2 FYNNEI. Trimming removed 2 bases from V and 2 bases from J; junction bases left unmatched: 2. The CDR3 contains 15 residues. CDR3 nucleotides: TGTGCCAGCAGTGAACCCAGGGGGACTAATGAAAAACTGTTTTTT. Translation gives CASSEPRGTNEKLFF.

The V gene is TRBV12-3 or TRBV12-4, the J gene TRBJ1-1, with D unresolved. CDR3 length: 12 amino acids. Deletions cut 5 bases from V and 3 bases from J, with 7 bases between. In DNA form, the CDR3 reads TGTGCCAGCAGTGTAAGGGACACTGAAGCTTTCTTT. It encodes CASSVRDTEAFF.

The chain uses TRBV28 and TRBJ2-2; D remains unclear. The CDR3 has 15 residues. The germline V and J ends were trimmed by 7 bases and 4 bases, with 16 bases remaining between them. Per the germline V gene, CDR1 is MDHEN and CDR2 is SYDVKM. Here the CDR3 reads CASKTGISLTGELFF. CDR3 nucleotides: TGTGCCAGCAAAACTGGAATTAGCCTCACCGGGGAGCTGTTTTTT.

This clone was seen a single time. This chain links TRBV24-1 with TRBJ1-2; D gene uncertain. Germline V gene sequence: CDR1 KGHDR, CDR2 SFDVKD. The CDR3 length is 12 residues. The V end was cut by 4 bases, the J end by 3 bases, with 5 bases between. The CDR3, as DNA: TGTGCCACCAGTGAGGCGGACTATGGCTACACCTTC. This sequence encodes CATSEADYGYTF.

The rearrangement joins TRBV28 to TRBJ1-5; possible D gene TRBD1, 6 bases. The CDR3 spans 16 residues. Germline-derived CDR1 and CDR2 are MDHEN and SYDVKM. V gave up 2 bases and J gave up 6 bases, with 17 bases separating them. CDR3 residues: CASSLGLNREGQPQHF. Written as DNA, the CDR3 is TGTGCCAGCAGTTTAGGTCTAAACAGGGAGGGTCAGCCCCAGCATTTT.

The chain couples TRBV27 to TRBJ1-2; possibly TRBD1 for D (6 bases). V lost 4 bases and J lost 4, with 10 bases in between. From germline, CDR1 is MNHEY and CDR2 SMNVEV (reference sequence). This CDR3 is built from 13 residues. CDR3 sequence reads: CASSWQGSYGYTF. As DNA, the CDR3 is TGTGCCAGCAGTTGGCAGGGGAGCTATGGCTACACCTTC.

The chain employs TRBV6-6 and TRBJ2-7, with 7 bases lining up with TRBD1. Germline CDR1 reads MNHNY; CDR2 reads SVGAGI (reference sequence). CDR3 size: 14 residues. J lost 2 bases, V lost 5 bases, and 6 bases had no gene match. CDR3 residues: CASSTTGTAYEQYF. CDR3 coding DNA: TGTGCCAGCAGTACAACCGGGACAGCCTACGAGCAGTACTTC.

The rearrangement uses TRBV27 and TRBJ2-5, with D possibly being TRBD1 (7 bases). Germline CDR1 MNHEY, CDR2 SMNVEV (reference sequence). This CDR3 spans 15 amino acids. V lost 0 bases and J 4 bases, leaving 12 bases between the germline ends. The DNA for the CDR3 is TGTGCCAGCAGTTTATCGTGGCAGGGGGGAGAGACCCAGTACTTC. Translation gives CASSLSWQGGETQYF.

V and J are TRBV4-3 and TRBJ1-3; no definite D call. The CDR3 consists of 13 residues. With 0 bases removed from V and 3 bases from J, the gap between germline ends came to 3 bases. Germline CDR1 reads LGHNA; CDR2 reads YSLEER. For the CDR3, the DNA is TGCGCCAGCAGCCAAGATCATGGAAACACCATATATTTT. Translating gives CASSQDHGNTIYF.